A single sample is the source of the 11 T cell receptor beta chains below, sequenced in a study of T-cell reconstitution after alpha-beta-depleted transplantation in children. This sample's TCRbeta library carried unique molecular identifier barcodes. TCRdb recomputed calls from the PCR reads with MiXCR, one row per CDR3 protein. Of a few hundred thousand distinct CDR3 sequences listed, around 27% were seen once; the top ten hold around a third. The specimen comprised PBMCs, sampled before TCRalphabeta/CD19-depleted stem cell transplant. Source of these receptors: a boy under three years old with Wiskott-Aldrich syndrome, due to receive a stem cell transplant.

This clonotype was counted a single time. The rearrangement uses TRBV10-3 and TRBJ2-5, with 14 bases lining up with TRBD2. Germline CDR1 is ENHRY and CDR2 is SYGVKD. Germline trimming cut 3 bases from V and 5 bases from J; bases unmatched to any gene: 8. This CDR3 contains 17 residues. The CDR3, as DNA: TGTGCCATCAGTGAAGGAGGACTAGCGGGAGGTGGGGAGACCCAGTACTTC. Translating it yields CAISEGGLAGGGETQYF.

The rearrangement uses TRBV9 and TRBJ2-7, with TRBD1 matching 12 bases. The CDR3 consists of 15 residues. The V gene end was trimmed by 0 bases and the J gene end by 6 bases; junction bases not matched to a gene: 4. Germline V gives CDR1 SGDLS, CDR2 YYNGEE. The CDR3 DNA reads TGTGCCAGCAGCGTAGACGGGACAGGGGGCTTCGAGCAGTACTTC. Protein: CASSVDGTGGFEQYF.

The chain links TRBV5-6 to TRBJ2-2; D remains ambiguous. This CDR3 spans 14 amino acids. Germline CDR1 reads SGHDT; CDR2 reads YYEEEE. Trimming cost V 2 bases and J 5 bases, with 10 bases left between them. The CDR3 here is CASSFPAITGELFF. The CDR3 DNA reads TGTGCCAGCAGCTTTCCGGCCATTACCGGGGAGCTGTTTTTT.

A few counts support this clonotype. This rearrangement joins TRBV3-1 to TRBJ2-5; TRBD2 matches 12 bases. The ends lost 1 base at V and 5 bases at J; junction bases unmatched: 11. Germline V gene lookup returns CDR1 LGHDT and CDR2 YNNKEL (reference sequence). This CDR3 spans 18 amino acids. CDR3 sequence reads: CASSQGLAGAMRGETQYF. CDR3 nucleotide sequence: TGTGCCAGCAGCCAAGGACTAGCGGGAGCCATGCGTGGGGAGACCCAGTACTTC.

The chain is built from TRBV6-5 and TRBJ1-3; D possibly corresponds to TRBD1 (5 bases). Germline assignment: CDR1 MNHEY and CDR2 SVGAGI. The CDR3 has 14 residues. Trimming took off 2 bases at V and 0 bases at J, with 5 bases between the two ends. The CDR3 sequence is CASSYQGSGNTIYF. CDR3 bases: TGTGCCAGCAGTTACCAGGGCTCTGGAAACACCATATATTTT.

The chain employs TRBV12-3 or TRBV12-4 and TRBJ2-1; possibly TRBD2 for D (6 bases). The CDR3 is made up of 14 amino acids. With 2 bases removed from V and 7 bases from J, the gap between germline ends came to 12 bases. For the CDR3, the DNA is TGTGCCAGCAGTTTACTTATGACTAGGAATGAGCAGTTCTTC. It codes for CASSLLMTRNEQFF.

This chain joins TRBV15 and TRBJ2-1, with 8 nucleotides matching TRBD1. V lost 8 bases and J lost 9; bases outside the gene matches: 15. The germline V gene has CDR1 LNHNV and CDR2 YYDKDF (reference sequence). The CDR3 runs 15 residues. The chain's CDR3 is CATELKQGAYVEQFF. The CDR3, as DNA: TGTGCCACCGAACTGAAGCAGGGGGCGTACGTTGAGCAGTTCTTC.

The table lists this clonotype with many counts. V and J are TRBV27 and TRBJ2-7; D is perhaps TRBD1 (6 bases). CDR3 size: 15 residues. Trimming took 3 bases from V and 2 from J, leaving 14 bases between them. Germline assignment: CDR1 MNHEY and CDR2 SMNVEV (reference sequence). DNA for the CDR3: TGTGCCAGCAGTTTCTCAGGGGTTAAAACCTACGAGCAGTACTTC. This translates into CASSFSGVKTYEQYF.

The rearrangement uses TRBV20-1 and TRBJ2-1, with TRBD2 matching over 7 bases. CDR3 length equals 13 residues. Per the germline V gene, CDR1 is DFQATT and CDR2 is SNEGSKA (reference sequence). Unmatched junction bases numbered 8, after V lost 6 bases and J lost 6 bases. CDR3 bases: TGCAGTGCAGGGGAAGGCGGGGGCAATGAGCAGTTCTTC. This codes for CSAGEGGGNEQFF.

The V and J genes are TRBV12-3 or TRBV12-4 and TRBJ2-1, with 10 bases lining up with TRBD2. CDR3 length equals 16 residues. V shed 7 bases and J 0 bases; nucleotides not matched to a gene: 6. The chain's CDR3 is CASNSPSGGSYNEQFF. In DNA, the CDR3 is TGTGCCAGCAATTCCCCTAGCGGGGGCTCCTACAATGAGCAGTTCTTC.

The chain uses TRBV29-1 and TRBJ1-1; TRBD1 might be the D (5 bases). This CDR3 is built from 16 residues. Per the germline V gene, CDR1 is SQVTM and CDR2 is ANQGSEA. V was cut by 4 bases and J by 0 bases, with 18 bases left in between. This chain's CDR3 is CSVGGPGSGMNTEAFF. The CDR3 coding sequence is TGCAGCGTTGGTGGGCCAGGGTCGGGGATGAACACTGAAGCTTTCTTT.